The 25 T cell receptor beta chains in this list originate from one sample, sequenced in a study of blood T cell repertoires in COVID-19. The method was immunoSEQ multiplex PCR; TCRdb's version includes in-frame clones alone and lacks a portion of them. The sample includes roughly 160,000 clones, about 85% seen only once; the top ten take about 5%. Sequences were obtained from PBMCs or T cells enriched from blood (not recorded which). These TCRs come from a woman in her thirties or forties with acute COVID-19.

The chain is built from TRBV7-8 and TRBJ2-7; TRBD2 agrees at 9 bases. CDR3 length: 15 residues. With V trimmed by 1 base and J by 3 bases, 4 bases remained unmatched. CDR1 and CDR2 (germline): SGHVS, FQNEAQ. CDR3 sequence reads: CASSLGDSGSYEQYF. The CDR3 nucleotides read TGTGCCAGCAGCTTAGGTGATAGCGGGAGCTACGAGCAGTACTTC.

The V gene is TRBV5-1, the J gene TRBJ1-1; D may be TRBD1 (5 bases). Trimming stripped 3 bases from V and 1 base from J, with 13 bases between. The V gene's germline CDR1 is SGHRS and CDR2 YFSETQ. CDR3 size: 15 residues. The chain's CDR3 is CASSSLGLGNTEAFF. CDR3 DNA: TGCGCCAGCAGCTCACTGGGGCTAGGGAACACTGAAGCTTTCTTT.

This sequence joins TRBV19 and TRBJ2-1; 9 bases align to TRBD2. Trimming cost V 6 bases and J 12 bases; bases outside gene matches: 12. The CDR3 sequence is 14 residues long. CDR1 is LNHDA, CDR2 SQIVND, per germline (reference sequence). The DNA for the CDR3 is TGTGCCAGTAGCGGGGATAGCGGGAGTCTGTGGCAGTTCTTC. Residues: CASSGDSGSLWQFF.

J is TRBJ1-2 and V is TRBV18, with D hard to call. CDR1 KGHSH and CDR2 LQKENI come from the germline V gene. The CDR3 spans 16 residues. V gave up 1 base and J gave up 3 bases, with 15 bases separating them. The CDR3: CASSPRPAGSYYGYTF. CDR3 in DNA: TGTGCCAGCTCACCACGTCCGGCAGGATCCTACTATGGCTACACCTTC.

CDR3 coding DNA: TGTGCCAGCAGCTACGCGGGAGCTAATGACGGGGAGCTGTTTTTT. This translates into CASSYAGANDGELFF. The genes are TRBV3-1 (or the pseudogene TRBV3-2) and TRBJ2-2; 7 positions match TRBD2. Germline CDR1 is LGHDT and CDR2 is YNNKEL (reference sequence). The V gene end was trimmed by 5 bases and the J gene end by 7 bases; junction bases not matched to a gene: 10. This CDR3 comprises 15 residues.

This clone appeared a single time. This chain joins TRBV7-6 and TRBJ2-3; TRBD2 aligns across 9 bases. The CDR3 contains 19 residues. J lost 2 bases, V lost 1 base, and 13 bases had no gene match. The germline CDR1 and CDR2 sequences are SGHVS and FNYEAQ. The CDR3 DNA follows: TGTGCCAGCAGCTTAGAATTGGTTGCGGGAGGGGTACTCACAGATACGCAGTATTTT. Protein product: CASSLELVAGGVLTDTQYF.

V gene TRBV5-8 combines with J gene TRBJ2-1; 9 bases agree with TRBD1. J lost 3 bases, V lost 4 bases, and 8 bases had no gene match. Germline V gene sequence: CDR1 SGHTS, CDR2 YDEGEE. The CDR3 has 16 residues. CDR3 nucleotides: TGTGCCAGCAGCCGGATCGGGACAGGGTTCTACAATGAGCAGTTCTTC. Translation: CASSRIGTGFYNEQFF. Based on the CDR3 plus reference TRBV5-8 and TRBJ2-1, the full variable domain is EAGVTQSPTHLIKTRGQQATLRCSPISGHTSVYWYQQALGLGLQFLLWYDEGEERNRGNFPPRFSGRQFPNYSSELNVNALELEDSALYLCASSRIGTGFYNEQFFGPGTRLTVL.

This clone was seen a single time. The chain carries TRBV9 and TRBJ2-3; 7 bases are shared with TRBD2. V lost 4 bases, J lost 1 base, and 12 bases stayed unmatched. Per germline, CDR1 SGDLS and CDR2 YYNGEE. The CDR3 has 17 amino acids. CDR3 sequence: CASSQSLLASGTDTQYF. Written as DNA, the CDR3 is TGTGCCAGCAGCCAGTCATTACTAGCGAGTGGCACAGATACGCAGTATTTT.

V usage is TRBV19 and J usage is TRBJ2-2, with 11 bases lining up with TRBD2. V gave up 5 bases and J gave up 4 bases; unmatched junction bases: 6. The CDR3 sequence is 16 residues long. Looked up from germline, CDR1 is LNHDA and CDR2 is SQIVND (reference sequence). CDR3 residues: CASSSSGRKGTGELFF. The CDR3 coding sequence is TGTGCCAGTAGTTCTAGCGGGAGGAAGGGCACCGGGGAGCTGTTTTTT.

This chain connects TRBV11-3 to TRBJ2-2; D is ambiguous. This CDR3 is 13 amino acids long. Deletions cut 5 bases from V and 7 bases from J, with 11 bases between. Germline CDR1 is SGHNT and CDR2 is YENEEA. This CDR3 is CASSPNSGGELFF. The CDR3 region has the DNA TGTGCCAGCAGCCCAAACTCTGGCGGGGAGCTGTTTTTT. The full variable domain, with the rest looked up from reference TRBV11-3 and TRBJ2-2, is EAGVVQSPRYKIIEKKQPVAFWCNPISGHNTLYWYLQNLGQGPELLIRYENEEAVDDSQLPKDRFSAERLKGVDSTLKIQPAELGDSAVYLCASSPNSGGELFFGEGSRLTVL.

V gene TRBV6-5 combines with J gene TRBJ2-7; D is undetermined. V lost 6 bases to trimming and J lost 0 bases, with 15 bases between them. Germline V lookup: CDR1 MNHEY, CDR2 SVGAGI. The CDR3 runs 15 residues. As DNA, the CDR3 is TGTGCCAGCAGCTTTAGTTCTTTTAGCTCCTACGAGCAGTACGTC. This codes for CASSFSSFSSYEQYV.

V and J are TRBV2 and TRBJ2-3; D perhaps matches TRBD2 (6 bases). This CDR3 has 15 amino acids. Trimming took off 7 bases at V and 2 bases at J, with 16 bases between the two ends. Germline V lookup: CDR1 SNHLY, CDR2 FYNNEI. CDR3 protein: CASTRSGVPTDTQYF. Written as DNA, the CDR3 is TGTGCCAGCACTAGGTCGGGAGTACCCACAGATACGCAGTATTTT.

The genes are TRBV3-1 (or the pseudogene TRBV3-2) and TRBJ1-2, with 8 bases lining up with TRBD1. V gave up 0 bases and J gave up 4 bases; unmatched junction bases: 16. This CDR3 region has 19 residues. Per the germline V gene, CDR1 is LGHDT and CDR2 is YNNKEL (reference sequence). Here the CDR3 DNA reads TGTGCCAGCAGCCAAGAGGGGATAGGACAGGGCCGCTGGAGCTATGGCTACACCTTC. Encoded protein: CASSQEGIGQGRWSYGYTF.

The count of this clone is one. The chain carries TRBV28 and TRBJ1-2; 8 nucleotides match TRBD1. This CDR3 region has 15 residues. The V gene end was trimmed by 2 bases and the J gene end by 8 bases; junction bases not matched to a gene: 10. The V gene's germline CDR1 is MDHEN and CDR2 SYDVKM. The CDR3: CASSLLPGGARGYTF. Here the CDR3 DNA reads TGTGCCAGCAGTTTACTACCAGGGGGCGCACGGGGCTACACCTTC.

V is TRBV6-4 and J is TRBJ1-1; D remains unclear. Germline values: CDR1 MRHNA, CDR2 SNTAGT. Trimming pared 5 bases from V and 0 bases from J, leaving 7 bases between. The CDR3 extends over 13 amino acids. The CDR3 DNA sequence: TGTGCCAGCAGTCGGGAGATGAACACTGAAGCTTTCTTT. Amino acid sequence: CASSREMNTEAFF.

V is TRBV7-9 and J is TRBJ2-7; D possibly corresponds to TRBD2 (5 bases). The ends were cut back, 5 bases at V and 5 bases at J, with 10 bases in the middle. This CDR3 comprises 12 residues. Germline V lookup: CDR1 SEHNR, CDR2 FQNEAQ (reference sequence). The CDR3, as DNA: TGTGCCAGCAGCCCCGGGCGGGACGAGCAGTACTTC. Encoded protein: CASSPGRDEQYF.

The CDR3 spells CASSYRDNAGELFF. Written as DNA, the CDR3 is TGTGCCAGCAGCTACAGGGACAACGCCGGGGAGCTGTTTTTT. The chain couples TRBV5-4 to TRBJ2-2; weak D call: TRBD1 (6 bases). The CDR3 runs 14 residues. The germline gives CDR1 SGHNT, CDR2 YYREEE (reference sequence). The V gene lost 3 bases and the J gene lost 6 bases, with 12 bases spanning the gap. The complete variable domain, with remaining parts taken from reference TRBV5-4 and TRBJ2-2, reads ETGVTQSPTHLIKTRGQQVTLRCSSQSGHNTVSWYQQALGQGPQFIFQYYREEENGRGNFPPRFSGLQFPNYSSELNVNALELDDSALYLCASSYRDNAGELFFGEGSRLTVL.

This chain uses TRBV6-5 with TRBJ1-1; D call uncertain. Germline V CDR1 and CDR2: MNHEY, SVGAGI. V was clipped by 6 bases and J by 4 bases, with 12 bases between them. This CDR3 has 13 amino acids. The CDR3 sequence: CASSAVRGTEAFF. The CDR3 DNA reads TGTGCCAGCAGCGCGGTGCGGGGCACTGAAGCTTTCTTT.

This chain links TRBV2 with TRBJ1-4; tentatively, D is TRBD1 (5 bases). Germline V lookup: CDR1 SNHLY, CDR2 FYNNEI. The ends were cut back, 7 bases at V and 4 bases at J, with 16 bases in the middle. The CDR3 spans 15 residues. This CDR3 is CASKGSGGGNEKLFF. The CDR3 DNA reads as TGTGCCAGCAAGGGCAGCGGCGGGGGTAATGAAAAACTGTTTTTT.

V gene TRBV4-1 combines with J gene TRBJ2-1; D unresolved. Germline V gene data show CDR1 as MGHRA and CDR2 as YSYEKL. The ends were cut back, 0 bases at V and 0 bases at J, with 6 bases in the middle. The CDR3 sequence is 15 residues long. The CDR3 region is CASSQEQSSYNEQFF. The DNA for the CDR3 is TGCGCCAGCAGCCAAGAACAGAGCTCCTACAATGAGCAGTTCTTC.

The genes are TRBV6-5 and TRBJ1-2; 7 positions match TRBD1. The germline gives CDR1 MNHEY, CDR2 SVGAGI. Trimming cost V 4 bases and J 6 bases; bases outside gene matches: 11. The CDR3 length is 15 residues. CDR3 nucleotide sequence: TGTGCCAGCAGTTTCAGGGGGACGAAGTGGGATGGCTACACCTTC. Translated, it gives CASSFRGTKWDGYTF.

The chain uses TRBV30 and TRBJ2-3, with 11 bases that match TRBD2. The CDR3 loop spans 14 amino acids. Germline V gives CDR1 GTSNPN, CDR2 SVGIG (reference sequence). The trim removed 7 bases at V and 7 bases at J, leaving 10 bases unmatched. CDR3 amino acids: CAFSLAGGSNTQYF. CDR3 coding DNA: TGTGCCTTCTCGCTAGCGGGAGGATCCAATACGCAGTATTTT.

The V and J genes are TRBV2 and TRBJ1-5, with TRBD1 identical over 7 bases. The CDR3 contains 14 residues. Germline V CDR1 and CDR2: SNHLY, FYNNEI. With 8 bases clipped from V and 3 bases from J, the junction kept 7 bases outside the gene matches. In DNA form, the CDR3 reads TGTGCCAGCGGGCCGGGACAGATCAATCAGCCCCAGCATTTT. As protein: CASGPGQINQPQHF.

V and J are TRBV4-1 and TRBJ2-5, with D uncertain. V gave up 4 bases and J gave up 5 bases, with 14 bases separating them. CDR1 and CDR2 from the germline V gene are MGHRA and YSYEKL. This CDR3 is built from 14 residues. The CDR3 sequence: CASSPLPTGETQYF. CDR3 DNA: TGCGCCAGCAGCCCCCTCCCGACCGGGGAGACCCAGTACTTC.

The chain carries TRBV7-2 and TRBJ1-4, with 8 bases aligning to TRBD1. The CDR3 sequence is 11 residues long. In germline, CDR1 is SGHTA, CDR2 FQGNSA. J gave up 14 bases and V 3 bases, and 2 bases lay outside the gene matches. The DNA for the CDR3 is TGTGCCAGCAGCTTGGACAGGGCCCTGTTTTTT. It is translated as CASSLDRALFF.